The rows below give T cell receptor beta chains drawn from one sample of a study of cytomegalovirus exposure and HLA in healthy donors. Assay used: immunoSEQ multiplex PCR; TCRdb lists only in-frame clones, some missing. The table shows approximately 52,000 clones, with 70% to 75% occurring only once. The source material was PBMCs. These receptors all come from a middle-aged man in good health and CMV-seropositive. Both conserved end residues are part of each CDR3. D genes are given only for firm matches. Rows may omit the clone size; those that give it use once, few, many or a size class.

CDR3 | DNA | J | V | size | D
CASSSPGEDEQYF | TGTGCCAGCTCATCGCCCGGGGAGGACGAGCAGTACTTC | TRBJ2-7 | TRBV18 | NA | NA
CASSVGRSREKLFF | TGTGCCAGCAGTGTAGGGAGGTCGCGTGAAAAACTGTTTTTT | TRBJ1-4 | TRBV2 | NA | NA
CASSTTDRGRLFF | TGTGCCAGTAGTACCACGGACAGGGGACGTCTGTTTTTT | TRBJ1-4 | TRBV19 | once | TRBD1
CASSVVPGRNTGELFF | TGTGCCAGCAGCGTAGTACCTGGGAGGAACACCGGGGAGCTGTTTTTT | TRBJ2-2 | TRBV9 | few | NA
CASSLTGKQETQYF | TGTGCCAGCAGCTTAACGGGGAAGCAAGAGACCCAGTACTTC | TRBJ2-5 | TRBV7-7 | NA | NA
CASSPGQGYGYTF | TGTGCCAGCAGCCCAGGACAGGGGTATGGCTACACCTTC | TRBJ1-2 | TRBV5-4 | NA | TRBD1
CASSSPAIRGTGELFF | TGTGCCAGCAGCTCGCCGGCAATACGAGGCACCGGGGAGCTGTTTTTT | TRBJ2-2 | TRBV7-9 | NA | NA
CASGDSRFYGYTF | TGTGCCAGCGGGGACAGCCGATTCTATGGCTACACCTTC | TRBJ1-2 | TRBV5-4 | NA | TRBD1
CASSSSIEAGELFF | TGTGCCAGCAGTTCTTCAATAGAGGCCGGGGAGCTGTTTTTT | TRBJ2-2 | TRBV6-4 | NA | NA
CASSLDRANVLTF | TGTGCCAGCAGCTTAGACAGGGCCAACGTCCTGACTTTC | TRBJ2-6 | TRBV7-2 | NA | NA
CASSPLETGELFF | TGTGCCAGCAGCCCTCTAGAAACCGGGGAGCTGTTTTTT | TRBJ2-2 | TRBV14 | few | NA
CASSWAGGVREQYF | TGTGCCAGCAGTTGGGCAGGGGGTGTAAGAGAGCAGTACTTC | TRBJ2-7 | TRBV27 | NA | TRBD1
CASSPRDRETSEQYF | TGCGCCAGCAGCCCCCGGGACAGGGAAACCAGCGAGCAGTACTTC | TRBJ2-7 | TRBV5-1 | NA | TRBD1
CASSVGLADTQYF | TGTGCCAGCAGCGTAGGACTAGCAGATACGCAGTATTTT | TRBJ2-3 | TRBV9 | NA | NA
CASSLRWAYTF | TGTGCCAGCAGCTTACGATGGGCTTACACCTTC | TRBJ1-2 | TRBV7-9 | NA | NA
CASSLATSGGAYEQYF | TGTGCCAGCAGCCTGGCGACTAGCGGGGGTGCCTACGAGCAGTACTTC | TRBJ2-7 | TRBV7-2 | NA | TRBD2
CASSFTGTQETQYF | TGTGCCAGCAGCTTTACAGGGACCCAAGAGACCCAGTACTTC | TRBJ2-5 | TRBV5-6 | NA | NA
CASSLAGGINEKLFF | TGTGCCAGCAGCTTAGCAGGGGGGATTAATGAAAAACTGTTTTTT | TRBJ1-4 | TRBV13 | NA | TRBD1
CASSDTGEAGELFF | TGTGCCAGCAGTGATACAGGTGAAGCAGGGGAGCTGTTTTTT | TRBJ2-2 | TRBV6-1 | NA | NA
CASSLASKGANYGYTF | TGTGCCAGCAGCTTGGCGAGCAAGGGGGCGAACTATGGCTACACCTTC | TRBJ1-2 | TRBV5-5 | NA | TRBD1
CASTLSGTVQETQYF | TGTGCCAGCACTCTGTCTGGGACAGTTCAAGAGACCCAGTACTTC | TRBJ2-5 | TRBV6-1 | few | TRBD1
CASKQTAHSGANVLTF | TGTGCCAGCAAGCAGACAGCTCACTCTGGGGCCAACGTCCTGACTTTC | TRBJ2-6 | TRBV2 | NA | NA
CATDRGGNTDTQYF | TGTGCCACCGATCGGGGGGGTAACACAGATACGCAGTATTTT | TRBJ2-3 | TRBV7-2 | few | TRBD2
CASRGDSGEKAKNIQYF | TGCGCCAGCAGGGGAGATTCGGGGGAGAAGGCCAAAAACATTCAGTACTTC | TRBJ2-4 | TRBV10-1 | NA | NA
CASSETGGTGNTIYF | TGTGCCAGCAGTGAAACAGGGGGGACTGGAAACACCATATATTTT | TRBJ1-3 | TRBV25-1 | NA | TRBD1
CASSFRTSPVSTDTQYF | TGTGCCAGCAGCTTCCGGACTAGTCCCGTTAGTACAGATACGCAGTATTTT | TRBJ2-3 | TRBV7-2 | NA | TRBD2
CASSDSRHEQYF | TGCGCCAGCAGCGATTCCAGGCACGAGCAGTACTTC | TRBJ2-7 | TRBV5-1 | NA | NA
CASSRTGKHAEAFF | TGTGCCAGCAGTCGCACAGGGAAGCACGCTGAAGCTTTCTTT | TRBJ1-1 | TRBV6-1 | NA | NA
CASSPVETQYF | TGTGCCAGCAGCCCTGTGGAGACCCAGTACTTC | TRBJ2-5 | TRBV7-9 | NA | NA
CASSFALTSSYEQFF | TGTGCCAGCAGCTTTGCCTTGACTAGTTCATATGAGCAGTTCTTC | TRBJ2-1 | TRBV5-4 | medium-sized | NA
CASTRSDSYNQPQHF | TGTGCCAGCACCCGATCCGACAGCTACAATCAGCCCCAGCATTTT | TRBJ1-5 | TRBV6-1 | once | NA
CASSLRLAGDTGELFF | TGTGCCAGCAGCTTACGCCTAGCGGGGGACACCGGGGAGCTGTTTTTT | TRBJ2-2 | TRBV7-3 | once | TRBD2
CASSLGPDRRSYEQYF | TGCGCCAGCAGCTTGGGGCCGGACAGGAGATCTTACGAGCAGTACTTC | TRBJ2-7 | TRBV5-1 | NA | TRBD1
CSTQDRGRMVNTEAFF | TGCAGCACCCAAGACAGGGGGCGGATGGTGAACACTGAAGCTTTCTTT | TRBJ1-1 | TRBV29-1 | few | TRBD1
CSADQGNEQFF | TGCAGCGCGGACCAGGGGAATGAGCAGTTCTTC | TRBJ2-1 | TRBV29-1 | NA | NA
CASIGTGGNSPLHF | TGTGCCAGCATAGGGACAGGGGGAAATTCACCCCTCCACTTT | TRBJ1-6 | TRBV2 | NA | TRBD1
CASRCPRDRGRDGYTF | TGTGCAAGTCGCTGTCCCCGGGACAGGGGGAGAGATGGCTACACCTTC | TRBJ1-2 | TRBV12-2 | NA | NA
CASRSTGSMNTEAFF | TGTGCCAGCAGGTCCACAGGGAGTATGAACACTGAAGCTTTCTTT | TRBJ1-1 | TRBV2 | NA | NA
CASSLTQGNTEAFF | TGTGCCAGCAGCTTAACACAGGGGAACACTGAAGCTTTCTTT | TRBJ1-1 | TRBV7-8 | once | NA
CASSQVTRTFF | TGTGCCAGCAGCCAAGTCACAAGAACTTTCTTT | TRBJ1-1 | TRBV4-2 | few | NA
CASSLGLGPSDTEAFF | TGTGCCAGCAGTTTAGGACTCGGCCCTTCCGACACTGAAGCTTTCTTT | TRBJ1-1 | TRBV6-6 | NA | NA
CATRTTAYSNQPQHF | TGTGCCACCCGGACGACAGCTTATAGCAATCAGCCCCAGCATTTT | TRBJ1-5 | TRBV6-5 | once | NA
CASSLELAGGYNEQYF | TGTGCCAGCAGCTTGGAACTAGCGGGGGGTTATAACGAGCAGTACTTC | TRBJ2-7 | TRBV5-4 | NA | TRBD2
CASSLWGDTEAFF | TGTGCCAGCAGCTTATGGGGAGATACTGAAGCTTTCTTT | TRBJ1-1 | TRBV11-3 | few | NA
CASSVDTNYEQYF | TGTGCCAGCAGCGTAGACACTAACTACGAGCAGTACTTC | TRBJ2-7 | TRBV9 | NA | NA
CASSQTYEASGYTF | TGTGCCAGCAGCCAGACGTATGAGGCTAGTGGCTACACCTTC | TRBJ1-2 | TRBV5-4 | NA | NA
CASSQGSGGETQYF | TGCGCCAGCAGCCAAGGGTCAGGTGGGGAGACCCAGTACTTC | TRBJ2-5 | TRBV4-3 | NA | NA
CASSEYQWDRGNTIYF | TGTGCCAGCAGTGAATATCAATGGGACAGGGGAAACACCATATATTTT | TRBJ1-3 | TRBV25-1 | NA | TRBD1
CASSWGEANYGYTF | TGTGCCAGCAGCTGGGGCGAAGCTAACTATGGCTACACCTTC | TRBJ1-2 | TRBV7-9 | NA | NA
CASSFPGIATQYF | TGTGCCAGCAGCTTTCCGGGAATCGCTACGCAGTATTTT | TRBJ2-3 | TRBV7-2 | NA | NA
CASQDRAIWQPQHF | TGCGCCAGTCAGGACAGGGCGATCTGGCAGCCCCAGCATTTT | TRBJ1-5 | TRBV4-3 | NA | TRBD1
CASSKWGGGNQPQHF | TGTGCCAGCAGTAAGTGGGGGGGCGGAAATCAGCCCCAGCATTTT | TRBJ1-5 | TRBV25-1 | few | NA
CASSDWRGGSKEQYF | TGTGCCAGCAGTGATTGGCGGGGGGGCTCAAAAGAGCAGTACTTC | TRBJ2-7 | TRBV2 | once | TRBD2
CASSVSGGLFGELFF | TGTGCCAGCAGCGTTAGCGGGGGCCTTTTTGGGGAGCTGTTTTTT | TRBJ2-2 | TRBV9 | NA | TRBD2
CASSFTGERGDTQYF | TGTGCCAGCAGTTTCACAGGGGAAAGGGGAGATACGCAGTATTTT | TRBJ2-3 | TRBV6-5 | NA | TRBD1
CASSLGQNRAFF | TGTGCCAGCAGCTTAGGACAGAATAGAGCTTTCTTT | TRBJ1-1 | TRBV7-8 | NA | NA